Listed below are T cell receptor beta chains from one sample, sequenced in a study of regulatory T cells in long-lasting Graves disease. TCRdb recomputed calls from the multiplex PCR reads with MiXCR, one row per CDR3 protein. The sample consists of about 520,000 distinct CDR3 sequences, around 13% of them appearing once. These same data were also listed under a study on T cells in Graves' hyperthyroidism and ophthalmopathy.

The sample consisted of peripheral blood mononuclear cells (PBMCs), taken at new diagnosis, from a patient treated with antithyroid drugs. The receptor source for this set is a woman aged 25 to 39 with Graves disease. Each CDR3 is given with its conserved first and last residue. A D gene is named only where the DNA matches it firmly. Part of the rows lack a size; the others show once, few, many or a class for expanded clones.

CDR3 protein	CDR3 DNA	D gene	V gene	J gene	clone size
CASSPGRQGYFYGYTF	TGTGCCAGCAGCCCTGGGAGACAGGGGTATTTCTATGGCTACACCTTC	TRBD1	TRBV28	TRBJ1-2	-
CAWSFGPGADTQYF	TGTGCCTGGAGCTTCGGACCGGGTGCAGATACGCAGTATTTT	-	TRBV30	TRBJ2-3	many
CASSMSGTGIGNTIYF	TGCGCCAGCAGCATGTCCGGGACAGGGATTGGAAACACCATATATTTT	TRBD1	TRBV5-1	TRBJ1-3	-
CASSLEEGGSEQYF	TGTGCCAGCAGTTTAGAGGAAGGTGGTTCCGAGCAGTACTTC	-	TRBV27	TRBJ2-7	many
CATSRPLRAGQINYGYTF	TGTGCCACCAGCAGACCTTTGCGGGCGGGACAGATAAACTATGGCTACACCTTC	TRBD1	TRBV15	TRBJ1-2	many
CASSLWIPGQTSTDTQYF	TGTGCCAGCAGTTTATGGATACCGGGACAAACTAGCACAGATACGCAGTATTTT	-	TRBV28	TRBJ2-3	many
CASSHDRETEAFF	TGTGCCAGCAGCCACGACAGGGAAACTGAAGCTTTCTTT	TRBD1	TRBV27	TRBJ1-1	few
CASSLYRGRGEKLFF	TGCGCCAGCAGCCTCTACAGGGGTAGGGGTGAAAAACTGTTTTTT	TRBD1	TRBV4-1	TRBJ1-4	few
CASRGLAGLYEQYF	TGTGCCAGCAGGGGACTAGCGGGTCTATACGAGCAGTACTTC	TRBD2	TRBV6-1	TRBJ2-7	-
CASTPQRMNTEAFF	TGTGCCAGCACTCCCCAGAGAATGAACACTGAAGCTTTCTTT	-	TRBV6-1	TRBJ1-1	many
CAWSPRGSTDTQYF	TGTGCCTGGTCGCCCAGGGGAAGCACAGATACGCAGTATTTT	-	TRBV30	TRBJ2-3	many
CASSSHFWTQETQYF	TGTGCCAGCAGCTCGCATTTTTGGACCCAAGAGACCCAGTACTTC	-	TRBV7-9	TRBJ2-5	many
CAHRAGTGELFF	TGTGCCCACCGTGCGGGCACCGGGGAGCTGTTTTTT	-	TRBV30	TRBJ2-2	many
CASSKAPQGLAGNDEQFF	TGTGCCAGTAGTAAAGCCCCCCAGGGACTAGCGGGAAATGATGAGCAGTTCTTC	TRBD2	TRBV19	TRBJ2-1	few
CAWSVRDRDSYEQYF	TGTGCCTGGAGTGTTCGGGACAGGGACTCCTACGAGCAGTACTTC	TRBD1	TRBV30	TRBJ2-7	many
CASSLVMFSNQPQHF	TGTGCCAGCAGCTTGGTCATGTTTAGCAATCAGCCCCAGCATTTT	-	TRBV5-5	TRBJ1-5	few
CASSTLNRDPEAFF	TGTGCCAGTAGTACCCTCAACAGGGACCCTGAAGCTTTCTTT	-	TRBV19	TRBJ1-1	many
CASSSSLAGVNTGELFF	TGTGCCAGCAGCTCATCACTAGCGGGAGTTAATACCGGGGAGCTGTTTTTT	TRBD2	TRBV7-9	TRBJ2-2	-
CATSAPQLAGGWNEQFF	TGTGCCACCAGTGCACCCCAACTAGCGGGAGGTTGGAATGAGCAGTTCTTC	TRBD2	TRBV24-1	TRBJ2-1	-
CASSLVFWREAGEQYF	TGTGCCAGCAGCTTAGTTTTTTGGCGGGAGGCAGGCGAGCAGTACTTC	TRBD2	TRBV7-9	TRBJ2-7	few
CASVLGLGLYGYTF	TGTGCCAGCGTATTGGGGCTTGGACTCTATGGCTACACCTTC	-	TRBV28	TRBJ1-2	many
CASSFVAGGTGELFF	TGTGCCAGCAGCTTTGTCGCGGGAGGGACCGGGGAGCTGTTTTTT	TRBD2	TRBV7-2	TRBJ2-2	many
CAWKYGTTNTEAFF	TGTGCCTGGAAGTACGGGACAACGAACACTGAAGCTTTCTTT	-	TRBV30	TRBJ1-1	many
CASRIRDSRYGYTF	TGTGCCAGCAGGATACGGGACAGCAGATATGGCTACACCTTC	TRBD1	TRBV6-1	TRBJ1-2	many
CASSLTRAGYTF	TGTGCCAGCAGCTTGACTCGGGCTGGCTACACCTTC	-	TRBV11-2	TRBJ1-2	many
CAIRNTGTSNSYNEQFF	TGTGCCATCAGGAATACCGGGACTAGCAATTCCTACAATGAGCAGTTCTTC	TRBD2	TRBV10-3	TRBJ2-1	few